This T cell receptor (beta chain) was observed in a study of OX40 agonist ivuxolimab in advanced cancers. Whole-study context: Partial responses occurred in three patients (one hepatocellular carcinoma, two cutaneous melanoma).

Note on this clone: As yet, its antigen is unknown.

This CDR3 is 15 amino acids long. CDR1 MNHNY and CDR2 SVGAGI come from the germline V gene (reference sequence). V trimming: 7 bases; J trimming: 6 bases; junction bases outside the gene matches: 14. Generated by immunoSEQ multiplex PCR, the TCRdb table keeps only in-frame clones and is missing some. The data contain tens of thousands of clones, approximately 94% of them singletons. Overall study results and limits: The average count of expanded clones was higher among CD8+ T cells than among CD4+.

This receptor was obtained from an adult with an advanced solid tumor such as melanoma, head and neck, liver or kidney cancer. The specimen comprised CD4+ or CD8+ T cells sorted from blood, sampled in a trial of the OX40 agonist ivuxolimab. The gene calls are TRBV6-6 and TRBJ1-2, with 7 nucleotides matching TRBD1. The CDR3 DNA is TGTGCCAGCACCGCCTTCAGCACAGGGGTGGATGGCTACACCTTC. Residues: CASTAFSTGVDGYTF.